This T cell receptor (beta chain) was sequenced for a study of OX40 agonist ivuxolimab in advanced cancers. Some clones are missing from TCRdb's copy, which holds only in-frame ones; the method was immunoSEQ multiplex PCR. Counted here are around 100,000 clones, 90% to 95% occurring once; the ten biggest clones make up around 2.6%. Germline V CDR1 and CDR2: SGHRS, YFSETQ. Trimming removed 4 bases from V and 0 bases from J; junction bases left unmatched: 7. The CDR3 runs to 16 residues. V usage is TRBV5-1 and J usage is TRBJ2-1; TRBD1 aligns across 7 bases. The receptor's source is an adult with an advanced solid tumor such as melanoma, head and neck, liver or kidney cancer. This sample comprised CD4+ or CD8+ T cells sorted from blood, obtained in a trial of the OX40 agonist ivuxolimab. CDR3 sequence reads: CASSQMTGSSYNEQFF. The CDR3 coding sequence is TGCGCCAGCAGCCAGATGACAGGGAGCTCCTACAATGAGCAGTTCTTC.